What follows is one TCR beta chain and its context. Data came from immunoSEQ multiplex PCR; TCRdb stores just in-frame clones and leaves some out. Here the sample spans under 90,000 clones, 90% to 95% being singletons. The entry originates in a study of technical replicates of blood from several donors. The CDR3 consists of 15 residues. V trimming: 3 bases; J trimming: 6 bases; junction bases outside the gene matches: 10. Germline V gene lookup returns CDR1 SGHVS and CDR2 FQNEAQ. This clonotype was sampled from a human donor in good health. This chain uses TRBV7-8 with TRBJ1-2, with 7 bases that match TRBD1. What was sequenced was T cells isolated from PBMCs. The CDR3 bases are TGTGCCAGCAGCTTCACCAGGGGGGCCAGAGATGGCTACACCTTC. Translating it yields CASSFTRGARDGYTF.